A selection of T cell receptor beta chains follows, all from one sample in a study of T cells of healthy individuals. TCRdb redid the calling of the 5' RACE reads with MiXCR, one entry per CDR3 protein. The table includes about 96,000 distinct CDR3 sequences, about 16% detected once. The receptors stem from a human donor in good health. The CDR3 runs from the conserved cysteine through the conserved F or W. A D gene is named only where the DNA matches it firmly. For some rows the clone size is stated as once, few or many, or as a class when expanded; others skip it.

TRBV7-2	few	13	TRBD1	TRBJ1-1	CASSLARQGGAFF	TGTGCCAGCAGCTTAGCAAGGCAGGGGGGAGCTTTCTTT
TRBV28	-	16	TRBD2	TRBJ2-1	CASSLGTSGRKYEQFF	TGTGCCAGCAGTTTAGGGACTAGCGGGAGGAAGTATGAGCAGTTCTTC
TRBV15	-	15	TRBD1	TRBJ1-4	CATSSKTGGFEKLFF	TGTGCCACCAGCAGCAAGACAGGGGGCTTTGAAAAACTGTTTTTT
TRBV10-3	-	16	TRBD1	TRBJ2-7	CAISESLGQDPYEQYF	TGTGCCATCAGTGAGTCCCTCGGACAGGACCCCTACGAGCAGTACTTC
TRBV5-5	many	14	-	TRBJ2-7	CASSVELYSYEQYF	TGTGCCAGCAGCGTGGAATTGTACTCCTACGAGCAGTACTTC
TRBV6-2/TRBV6-3	-	13	TRBD1	TRBJ2-5	CASSKGQQETQYF	TGTGCCAGCAGTAAGGGACAGCAAGAGACCCAGTACTTC
TRBV19	many	15	TRBD2	TRBJ2-1	CASSAGLAFYNEQFF	TGTGCCAGTAGTGCGGGACTAGCGTTCTACAATGAGCAGTTCTTC
TRBV5-4	-	15	TRBD1	TRBJ2-3	CASSQNRGRTDTQYF	TGTGCCAGCAGCCAGAACAGGGGGCGGACAGATACGCAGTATTTT
TRBV7-2	-	16	-	TRBJ1-6	CASSLDRSSYNSPLHF	TGTGCCAGCAGCTTAGACAGGAGCTCCTATAATTCACCCCTCCACTTT
TRBV4-1	-	18	TRBD1	TRBJ2-7	CASSRPGQGRGGSYEQYF	TGCGCCAGCAGCCGGCCGGGACAGGGAAGAGGTGGGTCCTACGAGCAGTACTTC
TRBV6-6	-	15	TRBD1	TRBJ1-1	CASSYGDRTNTEAFF	TGTGCCAGCAGTTATGGGGACAGGACGAACACTGAAGCTTTCTTT
TRBV7-9	many	11	-	TRBJ2-5	CASSLVETQYF	TGTGCCAGCAGCTTGGTGGAGACCCAGTACTTC
TRBV7-3	-	15	TRBD2	TRBJ2-7	CASRATGTSGNEQYF	TGTGCCAGCAGGGCGACCGGGACTAGCGGCAACGAGCAGTACTTC
TRBV6-2/TRBV6-3	many	17	-	TRBJ1-5	CASSYSTGGWSNQPQHF	TGTGCCAGCAGTTACTCGACTGGAGGGTGGAGCAATCAGCCCCAGCATTTT
TRBV27	many	13	-	TRBJ2-2	CASSLRGTGELFF	TGTGCCAGCAGTTTAAGGGGCACCGGGGAGCTGTTTTTT
TRBV15	-	12	-	TRBJ1-1	CATSRTGLEAFF	TGTGCCACCAGCAGGACAGGACTTGAAGCTTTCTTT
TRBV7-2	few	15	-	TRBJ2-6	CASSPRSSGANVLTF	TGTGCCAGCAGCCCCCGAAGCTCTGGGGCCAACGTCCTGACTTTC
TRBV27	few	18	TRBD1	TRBJ2-2	CASSFGPGTGSSSGELFF	TGTGCCAGCAGTTTCGGCCCGGGGACAGGGTCAAGTAGCGGGGAGCTGTTTTTT
TRBV27	-	14	TRBD1	TRBJ2-7	CASSPDRVSYEQYF	TGTGCCAGCAGTCCGGACAGGGTCTCCTACGAGCAGTACTTC
TRBV29-1	-	14	-	TRBJ1-1	CSVVKGGMNTEAFF	TGCAGCGTTGTCAAGGGAGGTATGAACACTGAAGCTTTCTTT
TRBV13	many	15	-	TRBJ2-1	CASSLGGNSYNEQFF	TGTGCCAGCAGCTTAGGGGGCAACTCCTACAATGAGCAGTTCTTC
TRBV28	-	17	TRBD1	TRBJ1-5	CASTSTGGEVVGQPQHF	TGTGCCAGCACCTCGACAGGGGGCGAGGTTGTCGGGCAGCCCCAGCATTTT
TRBV2	many	14	-	TRBJ1-4	CASSPRRGDEKLFF	TGTGCCAGCAGTCCACGGAGGGGGGATGAAAAACTGTTTTTT
TRBV27	-	16	-	TRBJ2-3	CASSFLREVLLDTQYF	TGTGCCAGCAGTTTTTTGAGGGAGGTTCTCTTGGATACGCAGTATTTT